In this sample, the clone carrying this TCR beta chain turned up a few times. The antigen is unknown. Germline and junction disagree at one end, which may indicate a read error. Library preparation tagged each individual cDNA molecule with a unique molecular identifier. TCRdb passed the RACE reads through MiXCR, listing each CDR3 protein once. The sample includes around 77,000 distinct CDR3 sequences, around 10% of them seen just once. Specified time point: patch test 1, 2 weeks after DPC sensitization. Treatment noted: therapeutic diphenylcyclopropenone sensitization with weekly scalp DPC. Germline-derived CDR1 and CDR2 are SGHRS and YFSETQ. This CDR3 comprises 15 residues. The sample is drawn from a study of human T cells and chemical hapten exposure. Turning to the study itself: Weekly administration of diphenylcyclopropenone to the scalp of patients continued throughout the roughly 26-week study.

Study-wide results and caveats: Expanded TCRs produced significantly more large CDR3 similarity clusters than controls did. Donors had alopecia, so their immune response may differ from healthy people's.

The receptor was derived from a woman aged 40 to 50 with alopecia areata. Some clones in this sample may be carry-over from other donors' samples. The input for sequencing was whole blood, taken in connection with sensitization to the hapten diphenylcyclopropenone (DPC). The chain employs TRBV5-1 and TRBJ2-1; D possibly matches TRBD1 or TRBD2 (5 bases each). The CDR3 DNA reads TGCGCCAGCATCTTGGGGACGGCCTCCTACAATGAGCAGTTCTTC. This translates into CASILGTASYNEQFF.